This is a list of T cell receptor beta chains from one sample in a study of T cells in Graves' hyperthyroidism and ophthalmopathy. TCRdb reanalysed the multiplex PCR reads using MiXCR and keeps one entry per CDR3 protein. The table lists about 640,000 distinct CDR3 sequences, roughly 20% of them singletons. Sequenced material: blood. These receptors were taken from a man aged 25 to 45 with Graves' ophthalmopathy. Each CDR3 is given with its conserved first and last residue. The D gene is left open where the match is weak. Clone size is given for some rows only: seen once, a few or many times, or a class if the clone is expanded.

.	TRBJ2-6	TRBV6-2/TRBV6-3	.	TGTGCCAGCATGCTCGGGCCCGAGGCCAACGTCCTGACTTTC	CASMLGPEANVLTF
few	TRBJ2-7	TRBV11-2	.	TGTGCCAGCAGAAACACCCCCTACGAGCAGTACTTC	CASRNTPYEQYF
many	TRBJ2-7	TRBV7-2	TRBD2	TGTGCCAGCAGCTCCGGACTAGATTTAAGATACGAGCAGTACTTC	CASSSGLDLRYEQYF
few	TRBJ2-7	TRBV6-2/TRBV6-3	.	TGTGCCAGCAGAGAAGGCAGCCCCTACGAGCAGTACTTC	CASREGSPYEQYF
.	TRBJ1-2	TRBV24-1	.	TGTGCCACCAGTGATTTGCATTCCGGAGGCTACACCTTC	CATSDLHSGGYTF
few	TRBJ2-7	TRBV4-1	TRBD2	TGCGCCAGCAGCCGCGGTAGCGGGGAGAGCTACGAGCAGTACTTC	CASSRGSGESYEQYF
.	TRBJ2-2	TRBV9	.	TGTGCCAGCAGCGTAGCTCAGGAGGGGAACACCGGGGAGCTGTTTTTT	CASSVAQEGNTGELFF
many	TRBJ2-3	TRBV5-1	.	TGCGCCAGCAGCTTTGACACCCCAGATACGCAGTATTTT	CASSFDTPDTQYF
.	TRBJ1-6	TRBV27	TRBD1	TGTGCCAGCAGGAAAATAGGGACAGGGGATTCACCCCTCCACTTT	CASRKIGTGDSPLHF
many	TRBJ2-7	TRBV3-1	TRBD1	TGTGCCAGCAGCCCCATTCTCGGGACAGCAACCTACGAGCAGTACTTC	CASSPILGTATYEQYF
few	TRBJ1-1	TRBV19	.	TGTGCCAGTAGTATGGGTCAACAGGTCATGAACACTGAAGCTTTCTTT	CASSMGQQVMNTEAFF
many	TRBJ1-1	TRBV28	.	TGTGCCAGCAGTTCCGCCGGGACGGGAAACACTGAAGCTTTCTTT	CASSSAGTGNTEAFF
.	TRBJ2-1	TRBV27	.	TGTGCCAGCAGCAGTCAGGGGTTTTACAATGAGCAGTTCTTC	CASSSQGFYNEQFF
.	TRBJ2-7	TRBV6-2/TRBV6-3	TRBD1	TGTGCCAGCAGTAAGTACAGGGGCGCATCGCATGGGCAGTACTTC	CASSKYRGASHGQYF
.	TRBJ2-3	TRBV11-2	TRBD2	TGTGCCAGCAGCTTTAATCTCCTCGCGGGAGTGGGGACGGATACGCAGTATTTT	CASSFNLLAGVGTDTQYF
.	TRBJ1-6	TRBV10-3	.	TGTGCCATCAGTGAGTCGACAAAGGTCCATAATTCACCCCTCCACTTT	CAISESTKVHNSPLHF
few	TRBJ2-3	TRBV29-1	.	TGCAGCGACCCAAGGCCTAGCGTTGGCACAGATACGCAGTATTTT	CSDPRPSVGTDTQYF
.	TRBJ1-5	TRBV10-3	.	TGTGCCATCAGTGGGGCCATCGATCAGCCCCAGCATTTT	CAISGAIDQPQHF
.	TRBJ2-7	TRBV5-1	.	TGCGCCAGCAGCTTGCAGCCCTACGAGCAGTACTTC	CASSLQPYEQYF
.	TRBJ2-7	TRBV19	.	TGTGCCAGTAGTACCGGGCCGACCTACGAGCAGTACTTC	CASSTGPTYEQYF
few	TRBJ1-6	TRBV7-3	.	TGTGCCAGCAGCCCTGGGCGGAGTTCACCCCTCCACTTT	CASSPGRSSPLHF
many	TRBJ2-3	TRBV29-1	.	TGCAGCGTTGGCACAGATACGCAGTATTTT	CSVGTDTQYF
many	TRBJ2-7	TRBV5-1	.	TGCGCCAGCAGCGTCGGTTCCATTCCCCTCTCCTACGAGCAGTACTTC	CASSVGSIPLSYEQYF
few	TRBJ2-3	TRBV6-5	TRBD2	TGTGCCAGCAGTTACCTAGCGGGAGAGGTTGATACGCAGTATTTT	CASSYLAGEVDTQYF
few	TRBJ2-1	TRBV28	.	TGTGCCAGCAGCCTTCTAGAAGTCTACAATGAGCAGTTCTTC	CASSLLEVYNEQFF
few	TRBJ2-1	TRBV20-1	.	TGCAGTGCTAGTTCCCATGAGCAGTTCTTC	CSASSHEQFF
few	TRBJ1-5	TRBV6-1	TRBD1	TGTGCCAGCTTACCGGGACAGGCCTATAGCAATCAGCCCCAGCATTTT	CASLPGQAYSNQPQHF
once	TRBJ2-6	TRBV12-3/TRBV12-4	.	TGTGCCAGCAGTTTCCATCCCGGGACGGCTAGAGGGGCCAACGTCCTGACTTTC	CASSFHPGTARGANVLTF
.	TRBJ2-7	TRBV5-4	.	TGTGCCAGCAGCCTCCCGGGAGCGGAGGCCTACGAGCAGTACTTC	CASSLPGAEAYEQYF
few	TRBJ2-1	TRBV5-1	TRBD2	TGCGCCAGCAGCTTGGTGACTAGCGTTGTCAATGAGCAGTTCTTC	CASSLVTSVVNEQFF
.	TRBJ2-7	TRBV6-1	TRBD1	TGTGCCAGCAGGGATGGACAGGCCTACGAGCAGTACTTC	CASRDGQAYEQYF
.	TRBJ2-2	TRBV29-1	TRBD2	TGCAGCGTTGAACCTAGCGGTGGGTTTTCCGGGGAGCTGTTTTTT	CSVEPSGGFSGELFF
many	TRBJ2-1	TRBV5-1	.	TGCGCCAGCAGCTTGCGGGCAGACGAGCAGTTCTTC	CASSLRADEQFF
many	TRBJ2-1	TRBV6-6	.	TGTGCCAGCAGTTACTCGATTGGGACCTTGAAGAATGAGCAGTTCTTC	CASSYSIGTLKNEQFF
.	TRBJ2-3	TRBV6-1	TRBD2	TGTGCCAGCAGCCGAGCGGGAGGGGACACAGATACGCAGTATTTT	CASSRAGGDTDTQYF
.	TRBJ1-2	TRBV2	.	TGTGCCAGCAGTGAACATACGGGCGGCTATGGCTACACCTTC	CASSEHTGGYGYTF
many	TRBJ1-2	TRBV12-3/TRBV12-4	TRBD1	TGTGCCAGCAGTCAGACAGGGGCTAACTATGGCTACACCTTC	CASSQTGANYGYTF
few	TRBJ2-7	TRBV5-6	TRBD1	TGTGCCAGCAGCTCCTCCTTGGGGGACAGAAACAATCCGCCGTACTTC	CASSSSLGDRNNPPYF
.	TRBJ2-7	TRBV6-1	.	TGTGCCAGCAGTGAAGTAAATGACGAGCAGTACTTC	CASSEVNDEQYF
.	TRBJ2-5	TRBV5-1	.	TGCGCCAGCAGCCCTGGACACGTTCAAGAGACCCAGTACTTC	CASSPGHVQETQYF
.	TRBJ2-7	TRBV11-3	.	TGTGCCAGCAGCGCCGGGCCCCCCTACGAGCAGTACTTC	CASSAGPPYEQYF
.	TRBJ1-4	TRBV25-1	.	TGTGCCAGCAGTGATAATCGGGCAGTCGTTAATGAAAAACTGTTTTTT	CASSDNRAVVNEKLFF
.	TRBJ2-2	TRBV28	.	TGTGCCACCTCCGAGGTAGCGGCGAACACCGGGGAGCTGTTTTTT	CATSEVAANTGELFF